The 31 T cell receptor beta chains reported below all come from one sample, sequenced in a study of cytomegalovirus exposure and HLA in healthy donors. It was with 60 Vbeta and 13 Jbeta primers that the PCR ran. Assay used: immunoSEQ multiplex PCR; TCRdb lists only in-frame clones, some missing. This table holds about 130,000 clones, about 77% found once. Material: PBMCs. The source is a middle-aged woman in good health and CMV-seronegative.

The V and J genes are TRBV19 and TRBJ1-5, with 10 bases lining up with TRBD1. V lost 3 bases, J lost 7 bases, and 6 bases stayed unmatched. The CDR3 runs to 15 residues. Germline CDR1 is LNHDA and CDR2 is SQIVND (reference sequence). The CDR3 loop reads CASSIAGQGNQPQHF. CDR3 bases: TGTGCCAGTAGTATCGCGGGACAGGGGAACCAGCCCCAGCATTTT.

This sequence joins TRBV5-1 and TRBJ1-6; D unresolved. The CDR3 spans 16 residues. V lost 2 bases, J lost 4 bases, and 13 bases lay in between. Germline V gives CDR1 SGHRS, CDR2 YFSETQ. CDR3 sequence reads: CASSFDSSLYNSPLHF. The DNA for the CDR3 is TGCGCCAGCAGCTTCGACTCAAGCCTTTATAATTCACCCCTCCACTTT.

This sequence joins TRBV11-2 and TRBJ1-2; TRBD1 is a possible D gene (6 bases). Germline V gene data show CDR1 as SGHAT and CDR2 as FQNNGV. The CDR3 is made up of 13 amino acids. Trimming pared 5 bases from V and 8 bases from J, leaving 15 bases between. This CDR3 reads CASSTQGFSGYTF. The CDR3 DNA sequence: TGTGCCAGCAGCACACAGGGATTTAGCGGCTACACCTTC.

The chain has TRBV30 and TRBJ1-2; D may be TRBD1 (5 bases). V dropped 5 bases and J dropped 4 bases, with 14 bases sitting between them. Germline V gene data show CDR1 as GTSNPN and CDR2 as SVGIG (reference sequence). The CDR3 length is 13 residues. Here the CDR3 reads CAWLRGFSYGYTF. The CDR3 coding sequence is TGTGCCTGGTTACGGGGGTTTAGCTATGGCTACACCTTC.

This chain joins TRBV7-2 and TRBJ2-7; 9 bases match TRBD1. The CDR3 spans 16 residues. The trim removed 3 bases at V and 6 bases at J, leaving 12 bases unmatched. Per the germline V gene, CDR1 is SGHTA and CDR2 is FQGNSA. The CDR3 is CASSFPPGQGPGEQYF. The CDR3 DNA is TGTGCCAGCAGCTTTCCGCCGGGACAGGGTCCAGGCGAGCAGTACTTC.

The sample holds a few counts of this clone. The CDR3 sequence is CASSQDQTGQETQYF. The CDR3 DNA sequence: TGCGCCAGCAGCCAAGATCAAACGGGACAAGAGACCCAGTACTTC. The chain couples TRBV4-1 to TRBJ2-5, with a weak D call TRBD2 (5 bases). The germline CDR1 and CDR2 sequences are MGHRA and YSYEKL. This CDR3 region has 15 residues. The V and J ends lost 0 bases and 2 bases respectively, with 10 bases between them.

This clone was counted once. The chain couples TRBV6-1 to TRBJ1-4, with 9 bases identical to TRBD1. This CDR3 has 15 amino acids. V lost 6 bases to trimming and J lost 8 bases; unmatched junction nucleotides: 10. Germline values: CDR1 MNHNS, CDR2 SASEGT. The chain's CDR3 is CASRTSGTGKEKLFF. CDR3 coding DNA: TGTGCCAGCAGGACTTCCGGGACAGGGAAAGAAAAACTGTTTTTT.

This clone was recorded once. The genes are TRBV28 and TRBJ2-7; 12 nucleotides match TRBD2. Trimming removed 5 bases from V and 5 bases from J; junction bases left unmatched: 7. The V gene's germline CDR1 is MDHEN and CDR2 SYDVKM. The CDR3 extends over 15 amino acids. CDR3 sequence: CASSPWTSGIDEQYF. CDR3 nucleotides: TGTGCCAGCAGTCCTTGGACTAGCGGGATCGACGAGCAGTACTTC.

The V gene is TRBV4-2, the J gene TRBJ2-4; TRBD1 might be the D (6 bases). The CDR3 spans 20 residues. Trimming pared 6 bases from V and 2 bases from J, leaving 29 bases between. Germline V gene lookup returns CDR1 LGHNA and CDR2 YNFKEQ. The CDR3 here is CASSRHSGEGTTESKNIQYF. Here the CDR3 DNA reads TGTGCCAGCAGTCGACACTCAGGGGAAGGAACGACGGAGTCCAAAAACATTCAGTACTTC.

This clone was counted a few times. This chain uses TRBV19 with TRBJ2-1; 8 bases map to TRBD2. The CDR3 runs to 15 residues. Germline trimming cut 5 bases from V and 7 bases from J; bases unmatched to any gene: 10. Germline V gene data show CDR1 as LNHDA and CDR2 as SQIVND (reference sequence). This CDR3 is CASSAPGLVGNEQFF. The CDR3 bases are TGTGCCAGTAGTGCTCCGGGACTAGTAGGAAATGAGCAGTTCTTC.

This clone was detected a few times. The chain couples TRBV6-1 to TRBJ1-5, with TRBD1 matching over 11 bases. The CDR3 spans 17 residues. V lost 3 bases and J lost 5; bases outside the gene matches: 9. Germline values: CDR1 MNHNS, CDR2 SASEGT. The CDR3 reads CASSDGQGAFFDQPQHF. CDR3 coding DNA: TGTGCCAGCAGTGATGGACAGGGGGCTTTCTTTGATCAGCCCCAGCATTTT.

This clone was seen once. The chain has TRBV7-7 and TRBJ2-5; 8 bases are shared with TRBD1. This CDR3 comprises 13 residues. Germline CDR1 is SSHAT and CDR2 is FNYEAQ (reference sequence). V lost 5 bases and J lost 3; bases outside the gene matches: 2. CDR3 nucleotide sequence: TGTGCCAGCAGCCGGGGACAGGAAGAGACCCAGTACTTC. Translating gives CASSRGQEETQYF.

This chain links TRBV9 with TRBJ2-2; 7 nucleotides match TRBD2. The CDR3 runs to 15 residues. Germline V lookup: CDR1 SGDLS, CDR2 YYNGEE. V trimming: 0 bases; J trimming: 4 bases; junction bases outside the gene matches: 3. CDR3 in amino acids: CASSVGWTSTGELFF. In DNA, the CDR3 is TGTGCCAGCAGCGTAGGTTGGACTAGCACCGGGGAGCTGTTTTTT.

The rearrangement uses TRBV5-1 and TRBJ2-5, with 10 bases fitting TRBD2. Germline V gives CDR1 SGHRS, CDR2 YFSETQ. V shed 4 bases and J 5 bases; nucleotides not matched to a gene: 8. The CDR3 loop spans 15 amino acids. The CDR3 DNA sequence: TGCGCCAGCAGCCTTCAGAGACTAGCGGGCGAGACCCAGTACTTC. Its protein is CASSLQRLAGETQYF.

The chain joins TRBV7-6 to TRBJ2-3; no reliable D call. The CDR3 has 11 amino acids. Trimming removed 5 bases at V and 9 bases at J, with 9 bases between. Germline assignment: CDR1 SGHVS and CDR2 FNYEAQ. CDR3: CASSVQETQYF. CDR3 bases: TGTGCCAGCAGCGTTCAGGAAACGCAGTATTTT.

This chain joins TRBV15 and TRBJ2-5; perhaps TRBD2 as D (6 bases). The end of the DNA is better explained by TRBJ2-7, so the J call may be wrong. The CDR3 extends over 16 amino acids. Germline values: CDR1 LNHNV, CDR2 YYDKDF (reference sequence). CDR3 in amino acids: CATSIGKGGANYEQYF. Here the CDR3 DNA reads TGTGCCACCAGCATCGGTAAAGGCGGGGCGAACTACGAGCAGTACTTC.

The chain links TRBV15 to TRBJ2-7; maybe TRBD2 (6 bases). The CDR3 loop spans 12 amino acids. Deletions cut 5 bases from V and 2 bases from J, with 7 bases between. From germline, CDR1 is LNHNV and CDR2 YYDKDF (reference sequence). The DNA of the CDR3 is TGTGCCACCAGCGGCGGGACCTACGAGCAGTACTTC. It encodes CATSGGTYEQYF.

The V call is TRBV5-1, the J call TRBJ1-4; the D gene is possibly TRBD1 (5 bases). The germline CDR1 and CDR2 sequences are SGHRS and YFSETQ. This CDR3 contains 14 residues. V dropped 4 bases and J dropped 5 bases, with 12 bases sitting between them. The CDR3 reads CASSPPGGNEKLFF. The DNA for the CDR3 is TGCGCCAGCAGCCCCCCCGGGGGGAATGAAAAACTGTTTTTT.

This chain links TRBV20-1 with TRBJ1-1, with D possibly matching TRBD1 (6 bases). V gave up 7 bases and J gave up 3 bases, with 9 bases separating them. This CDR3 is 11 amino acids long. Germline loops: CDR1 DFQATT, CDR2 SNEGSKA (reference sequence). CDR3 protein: CSVSGDTEAFF. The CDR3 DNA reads TGCAGTGTTTCAGGGGACACTGAAGCTTTCTTT.

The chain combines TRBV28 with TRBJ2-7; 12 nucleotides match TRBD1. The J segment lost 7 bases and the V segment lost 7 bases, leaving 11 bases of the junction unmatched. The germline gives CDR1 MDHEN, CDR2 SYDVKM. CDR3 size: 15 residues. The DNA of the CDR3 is TGTGCCAGCACCCTAGGGGGACAGGGGGCTAAAGAGCAGTACTTC. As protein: CASTLGGQGAKEQYF.

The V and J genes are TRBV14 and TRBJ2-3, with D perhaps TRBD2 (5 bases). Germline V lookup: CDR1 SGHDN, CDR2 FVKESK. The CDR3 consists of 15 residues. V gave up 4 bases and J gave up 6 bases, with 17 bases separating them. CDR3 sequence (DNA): TGTGCCAGCAGCCGGTCCGGGGTTGATAGGGATACGCAGTATTTT. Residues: CASSRSGVDRDTQYF.

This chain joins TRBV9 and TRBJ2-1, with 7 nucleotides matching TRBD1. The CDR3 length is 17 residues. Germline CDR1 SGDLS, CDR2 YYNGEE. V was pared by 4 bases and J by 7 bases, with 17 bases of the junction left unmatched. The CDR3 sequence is CASSPRQGGQQGNEQFF. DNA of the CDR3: TGTGCCAGCAGCCCACGTCAAGGGGGCCAGCAAGGTAATGAGCAGTTCTTC.

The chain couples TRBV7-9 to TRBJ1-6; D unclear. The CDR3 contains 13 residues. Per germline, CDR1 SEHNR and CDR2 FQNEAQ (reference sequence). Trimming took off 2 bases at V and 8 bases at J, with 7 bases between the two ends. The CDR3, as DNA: TGTGCCAGCAGCTTAAGCGTATATTCACCCCTCCACTTT. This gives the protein CASSLSVYSPLHF.

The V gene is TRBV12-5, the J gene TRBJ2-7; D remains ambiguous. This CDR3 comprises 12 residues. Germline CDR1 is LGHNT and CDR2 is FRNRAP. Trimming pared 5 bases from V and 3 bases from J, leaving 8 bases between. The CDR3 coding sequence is TGTGCTAGTGGTAACGGTGGCTACGAGCAGTACTTC. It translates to CASGNGGYEQYF.

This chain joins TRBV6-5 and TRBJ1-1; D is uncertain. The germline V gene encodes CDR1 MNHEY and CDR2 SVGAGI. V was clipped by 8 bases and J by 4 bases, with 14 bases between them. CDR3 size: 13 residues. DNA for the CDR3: TGTGCCAGCGGACTAGAGAGCTTCACTGAAGCTTTCTTT. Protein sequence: CASGLESFTEAFF.

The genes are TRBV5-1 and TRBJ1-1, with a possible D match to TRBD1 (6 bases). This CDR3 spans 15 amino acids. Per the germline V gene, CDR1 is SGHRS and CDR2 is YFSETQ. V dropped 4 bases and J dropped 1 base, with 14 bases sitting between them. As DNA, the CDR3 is TGCGCCAGCAGCGGGAAGGGGGGGGCGAACACTGAAGCTTTCTTT. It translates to CASSGKGGANTEAFF.

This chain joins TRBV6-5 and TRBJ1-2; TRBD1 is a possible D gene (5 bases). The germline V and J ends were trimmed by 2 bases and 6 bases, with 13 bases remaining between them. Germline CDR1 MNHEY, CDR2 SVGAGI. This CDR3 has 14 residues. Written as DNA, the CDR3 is TGTGCCAGCAGTTACGGTGGGGCCCTAAATGGCTACACCTTC. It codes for CASSYGGALNGYTF.

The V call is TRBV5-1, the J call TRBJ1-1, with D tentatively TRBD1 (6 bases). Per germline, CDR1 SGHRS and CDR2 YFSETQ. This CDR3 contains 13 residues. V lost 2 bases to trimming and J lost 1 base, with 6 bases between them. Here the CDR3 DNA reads TGCGCCAGCAGCTTACAGGGGAACACTGAAGCTTTCTTT. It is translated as CASSLQGNTEAFF.

For the CDR3, the DNA is TGTGCCAGTAGTACAGGACAGGGCGGCTATGGCTACACCTTC. It codes for CASSTGQGGYGYTF. This sequence joins TRBV19 and TRBJ1-2, with 8 bases identical to TRBD1. CDR3 size: 14 residues. The V segment lost 4 bases and the J segment 4 bases; nucleotides outside the gene matches: 5. CDR1 and CDR2 from the germline V gene are LNHDA and SQIVND (reference sequence).

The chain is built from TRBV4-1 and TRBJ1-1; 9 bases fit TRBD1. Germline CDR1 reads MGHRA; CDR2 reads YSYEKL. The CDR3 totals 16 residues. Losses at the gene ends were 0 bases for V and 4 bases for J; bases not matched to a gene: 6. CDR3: CASSQDPGQGSTEAFF. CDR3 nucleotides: TGCGCCAGCAGCCAAGATCCTGGACAGGGGAGCACTGAAGCTTTCTTT.

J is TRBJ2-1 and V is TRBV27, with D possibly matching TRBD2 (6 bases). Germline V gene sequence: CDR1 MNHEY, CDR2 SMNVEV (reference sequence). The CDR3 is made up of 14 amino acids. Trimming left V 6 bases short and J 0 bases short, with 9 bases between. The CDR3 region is CASRVLASYNEQFF. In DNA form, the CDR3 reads TGTGCCAGCAGGGTACTAGCCTCCTACAATGAGCAGTTCTTC.